Below are 26 T cell receptor beta chains sequenced from a single sample in a study of OX40 agonist ivuxolimab in advanced cancers. Data came from immunoSEQ multiplex PCR; TCRdb stores just in-frame clones and leaves some out. The sample carries roughly 100,000 clones, more than 85% recorded once. The source material was CD4+ or CD8+ T cells sorted from blood, sampled in a trial of the OX40 agonist ivuxolimab. The receptors derive from an adult with an advanced solid tumor such as melanoma, head and neck, liver or kidney cancer.

The CDR3 region is CASSDGGQRSGANVLTF. In DNA, the CDR3 is TGTGCCAGCAGTGACGGGGGACAGCGCTCTGGGGCCAACGTCCTGACTTTC. The gene calls are TRBV6-4 and TRBJ2-6, with TRBD1 matching 7 bases. Per the germline V gene, CDR1 is MRHNA and CDR2 is SNTAGT. Losses at the gene ends were 2 bases for V and 0 bases for J; bases not matched to a gene: 4. This CDR3 is built from 17 residues.

V usage is TRBV6-1 and J usage is TRBJ1-6; tentative D call: TRBD1 (6 bases). Germline lookup yields CDR1 MNHNS and CDR2 SASEGT. The CDR3 has 14 amino acids. V gave up 4 bases and J gave up 7 bases, with 11 bases separating them. This chain's CDR3 is CASSVGRGNSPLHF. The DNA for the CDR3 is TGTGCCAGCAGTGTAGGCAGGGGCAATTCACCCCTCCACTTT.

This chain uses TRBV30 with TRBJ1-6; the D is unclear. CDR3 length: 14 residues. CDR1 GTSNPN and CDR2 SVGIG come from the germline V gene (reference sequence). V was pared by 3 bases and J by 0 bases, with 6 bases between. The CDR3 coding sequence is TGTGCCTGGAGGATTAGCTCCTATAATTCACCCCTCCACTTT. It translates to CAWRISSYNSPLHF.

This sequence joins TRBV6-1 and TRBJ2-3, with no clear D. Trimming stripped 1 base from V and 4 bases from J, with 15 bases between. Germline lookup yields CDR1 MNHNS and CDR2 SASEGT. The CDR3 is 16 amino acids. The CDR3 sequence is CASSEDGVQESDTQYF. CDR3 sequence (DNA): TGTGCCAGCAGTGAAGACGGTGTCCAGGAATCAGATACGCAGTATTTT.

This sequence joins TRBV14 and TRBJ2-2, with TRBD1 as a possible D gene (6 bases). The length of the CDR3 is 16 residues. V lost 0 bases and J lost 6, with 14 bases in between. Per the germline V gene, CDR1 is SGHDN and CDR2 is FVKESK. The CDR3 DNA reads as TGTGCCAGCAGCCAAGATCAGGGGACGGGCGCCGGGGAGCTGTTTTTT. Translating it yields CASSQDQGTGAGELFF.

The genes are TRBV9 and TRBJ2-1; D is undetermined. CDR1 is SGDLS, CDR2 YYNGEE, per germline. Trimming stripped 4 bases from V and 0 bases from J, with 11 bases between. The CDR3 totals 15 residues. The CDR3 DNA follows: TGTGCCAGCAGCCCAGTCCCAAACTCCTACAATGAGCAGTTCTTC. The encoded protein is CASSPVPNSYNEQFF.

The gene calls are TRBV30 and TRBJ2-1; TRBD2 agrees at 7 bases. Germline V gene sequence: CDR1 GTSNPN, CDR2 SVGIG (reference sequence). Unmatched junction bases numbered 8, after V lost 5 bases and J lost 7 bases. CDR3 size: 13 residues. CDR3 nucleotides: TGTGCCTGGGGCGGTCTAGCGGAGAATGAGCAGTTCTTC. Its translation: CAWGGLAENEQFF.

The rearrangement links TRBV6-1 to TRBJ2-3, with unresolved D. Germline CDR1 MNHNS, CDR2 SASEGT. Trimming removed 7 bases from V and 5 bases from J, with 16 bases in between. The CDR3 sequence is 14 residues long. This CDR3 is CASTDTLVGDTQYF. The CDR3 DNA follows: TGTGCCAGCACTGATACCCTCGTGGGAGATACGCAGTATTTT.

This sequence joins TRBV6-1 and TRBJ1-3; the D is unclear. Trimming cost V 8 bases and J 0 bases, with 8 bases left between them. The CDR3 contains 13 residues. From germline, CDR1 is MNHNS and CDR2 SASEGT. In DNA, the CDR3 is TGTGCCAGCCTCATCCACTCTGGAAACACCATATATTTT. Translating it yields CASLIHSGNTIYF.

The gene calls are TRBV9 and TRBJ2-3; maybe TRBD2 (6 bases). Trimming took 7 bases from V and 2 from J, leaving 11 bases between them. The CDR3 covers 13 residues. Germline V gives CDR1 SGDLS, CDR2 YYNGEE. The CDR3 nucleotides are TGTGCCAGCGGGACTTCCAACACAGATACGCAGTATTTT. Residues: CASGTSNTDTQYF.

This chain links TRBV6-1 with TRBJ2-4, with D uncertain. With 4 bases removed from V and 9 bases from J, the gap between germline ends came to 13 bases. Germline V lookup: CDR1 MNHNS, CDR2 SASEGT. This CDR3 has 13 amino acids. The CDR3: CASSGWGRSIQYF. DNA for the CDR3: TGTGCCAGCAGTGGATGGGGTAGGAGCATTCAGTACTTC.

This clone was seen once. This chain joins TRBV5-4 and TRBJ2-3; D call uncertain. Germline V lookup: CDR1 SGHNT, CDR2 YYREEE (reference sequence). V lost 4 bases and J 0 bases, leaving 9 bases between the germline ends. The CDR3 is 14 residues long. CDR3 amino acids: CASSLLPSTDTQYF. CDR3 coding DNA: TGTGCCAGCAGCCTCCTCCCCAGCACAGATACGCAGTATTTT.

The chain links TRBV10-1 to TRBJ2-7, with 8 positions matching TRBD1. The length of the CDR3 is 13 residues. CDR1 is WNHNN, CDR2 SYGVQD, per germline (reference sequence). V was clipped by 11 bases and J by 6 bases; unmatched bases: 12. In DNA form, the CDR3 reads TGCGCCGCGGAACAGGGGGTCCCCCGCGAGCAGTACTTC. It specifies CAAEQGVPREQYF.

The chain joins TRBV30 to TRBJ1-2; TRBD1 matches 8 bases. Germline CDR1 and CDR2: GTSNPN and SVGIG (reference sequence). The J segment lost 7 bases and the V segment lost 0 bases, leaving 10 bases of the junction unmatched. The CDR3 is 15 amino acids. CDR3 DNA: TGTGCCTGGAGTGTAAAAGGGATCAGGGGGCCTGGCTACACCTTC. Translated: CAWSVKGIRGPGYTF.

The genes are TRBV4-1 and TRBJ1-6, with 8 bases identical to TRBD1. Trimming cost V 4 bases and J 0 bases; bases outside gene matches: 5. Germline V lookup: CDR1 MGHRA, CDR2 YSYEKL. This CDR3 region has 17 residues. Written as DNA, the CDR3 is TGCGCCAGCAGCCCCCGGACAGGGAGCTCCTATAATTCACCCCTCCACTTT. Encoded protein: CASSPRTGSSYNSPLHF.

The genes are TRBV7-2 and TRBJ2-3; 10 bases fit TRBD2. Germline CDR1 reads SGHTA; CDR2 reads FQGNSA. V shed 4 bases, J shed 0 bases, and the junction held 10 bases outside the gene matches. This CDR3 comprises 18 residues. The CDR3 region is CASSSGLAPLISTDTQYF. The CDR3 region has the DNA TGTGCCAGCAGCTCGGGACTAGCGCCGCTGATCAGCACAGATACGCAGTATTTT.

This clone was detected once. This chain links TRBV30 with TRBJ1-6; D remains ambiguous. CDR1 GTSNPN and CDR2 SVGIG come from the germline V gene (reference sequence). Trimming cost V 3 bases and J 8 bases, with 8 bases left between them. The CDR3 is 12 residues long. CDR3 coding DNA: TGTGCCTGGAGGCGGCCTTATTCACCCCTCCACTTT. This encodes CAWRRPYSPLHF.

This rearrangement joins TRBV11-3 to TRBJ2-7; D gene unclear. Germline values: CDR1 SGHNT, CDR2 YENEEA. The ends were cut back, 4 bases at V and 2 bases at J, with 0 bases in the middle. The CDR3 sequence is 10 residues long. CDR3 in amino acids: CASSSYEQYV. The DNA of the CDR3 is TGTGCCAGCAGCTCCTACGAGCAGTACGTC.

The chain combines TRBV6-6 with TRBJ2-2; no definite D call. The germline V gene encodes CDR1 MNHNY and CDR2 SVGAGI (reference sequence). The CDR3 is 14 residues long. The ends were cut back, 4 bases at V and 4 bases at J, with 10 bases in the middle. CDR3 sequence reads: CASSSPLGTGELFF. The CDR3 DNA sequence: TGTGCCAGCAGTTCACCCCTAGGCACCGGGGAGCTGTTTTTT.

The genes are TRBV7-2 and TRBJ1-1; maybe TRBD1 (6 bases). The CDR3 is 14 amino acids. The germline gives CDR1 SGHTA, CDR2 FQGNSA. Deletions cut 1 base from V and 4 bases from J, with 10 bases between. The CDR3 sequence is CASSLEGGSTEAFF. The DNA of the CDR3 is TGTGCCAGCAGCTTAGAAGGGGGTTCCACTGAAGCTTTCTTT.

This chain joins TRBV6-6 and TRBJ1-5; maybe TRBD1 (6 bases). CDR3 size: 15 residues. Germline lookup yields CDR1 MNHNY and CDR2 SVGAGI (reference sequence). The V gene lost 7 bases and the J gene lost 7 bases, with 20 bases spanning the gap. The DNA for the CDR3 is TGTGCCAGCACCTTTCTTCCCCGGGGGGCCCAGCCCCAGCATTTT. This codes for CASTFLPRGAQPQHF.

The chain recombines TRBV7-9 with TRBJ2-1; D gene unclear. This CDR3 region has 12 residues. The germline V and J ends were trimmed by 4 bases and 4 bases, with 5 bases remaining between them. Germline V gene sequence: CDR1 SEHNR, CDR2 FQNEAQ (reference sequence). The DNA for the CDR3 is TGTGCCAGCAGCTCCGTGTACAATGAGCAGTTCTTC. This translates into CASSSVYNEQFF.

The V and J genes are TRBV6-4 and TRBJ1-1; no firm D call. Trimming removed 3 bases from V and 5 bases from J, with 10 bases in between. The CDR3 has 13 amino acids. CDR1 is MRHNA, CDR2 SNTAGT, per germline. The CDR3 DNA follows: TGTGCCAGCAGTGAGGGGAGTGGAACTGAAGCTTTCTTT. Protein product: CASSEGSGTEAFF.

The chain uses TRBV7-3 and TRBJ2-2, with D hard to call. The CDR3 has 14 amino acids. The germline V and J ends were trimmed by 1 base and 3 bases, with 6 bases remaining between them. In germline, CDR1 is SGHTA, CDR2 FQGTGA. CDR3 sequence: CASSLSPHTGELFF. Here the CDR3 DNA reads TGTGCCAGCAGCTTAAGTCCCCACACCGGGGAGCTGTTTTTT.

The chain links TRBV6-1 to TRBJ1-3, with no clear D. The ends were cut back, 7 bases at V and 4 bases at J, with 14 bases in the middle. CDR3 size: 14 residues. Germline loops: CDR1 MNHNS, CDR2 SASEGT. The CDR3 sequence is CASKYSTNGNTIYF. In nucleotides, the CDR3 is TGTGCCAGCAAGTACAGCACTAACGGAAACACCATATATTTT.

The rearrangement uses TRBV6-4 and TRBJ2-6; a weak D match, TRBD2 (5 bases). The CDR3 covers 16 residues. Germline CDR1 MRHNA, CDR2 SNTAGT. Trimming stripped 0 bases from V and 2 bases from J, with 8 bases between. CDR3 region: CASSDSVGTGANVLTF. The CDR3 DNA sequence: TGTGCCAGCAGTGACTCAGTCGGGACTGGGGCCAACGTCCTGACTTTC.